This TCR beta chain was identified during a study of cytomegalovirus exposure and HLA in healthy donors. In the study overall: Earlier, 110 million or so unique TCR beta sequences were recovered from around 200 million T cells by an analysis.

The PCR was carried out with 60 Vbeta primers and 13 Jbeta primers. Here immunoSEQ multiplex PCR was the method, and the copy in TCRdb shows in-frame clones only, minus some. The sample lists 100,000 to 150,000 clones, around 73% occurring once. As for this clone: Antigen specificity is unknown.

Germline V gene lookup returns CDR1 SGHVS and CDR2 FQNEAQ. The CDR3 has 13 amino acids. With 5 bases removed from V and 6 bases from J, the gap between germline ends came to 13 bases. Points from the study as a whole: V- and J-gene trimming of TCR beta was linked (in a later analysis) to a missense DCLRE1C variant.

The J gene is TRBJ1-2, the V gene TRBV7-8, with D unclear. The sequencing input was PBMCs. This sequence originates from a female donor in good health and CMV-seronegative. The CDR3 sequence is CASSARQTDGYTF. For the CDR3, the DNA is TGTGCCAGCAGCGCCCGACAAACGGATGGCTACACCTTC.